Below, 15 T cell receptor beta chains from the same sample are listed, as sequenced in a study of blood T cell repertoires in COVID-19. Assay used: immunoSEQ multiplex PCR; TCRdb lists only in-frame clones, some missing. The table has approximately 290,000 clones, about nine tenths seen once; the top ten hold around 1.1%. Sample: PBMCs or T cells enriched from blood (not recorded which). The receptors shown here come from a woman aged 30 to 39 who had recovered from COVID-19.

The chain is built from TRBV28 and TRBJ1-1; weak D call: TRBD1 (5 bases). This CDR3 spans 16 amino acids. Germline V gene sequence: CDR1 MDHEN, CDR2 SYDVKM. V was clipped by 2 bases and J by 5 bases, with 18 bases between them. The CDR3, as DNA: TGTGCCAGCAGTTTAGGAGGCTCGGGGGGACGGACTGAAGCTTTCTTT. This sequence encodes CASSLGGSGGRTEAFF.

This chain connects TRBV19 to TRBJ2-7, with unresolved D. Between the trimmed V and J ends, which lost 7 bases and 2 bases, there was a span of 12 bases. CDR1 and CDR2 from the germline V gene are LNHDA and SQIVND (reference sequence). The CDR3 length is 13 residues. CDR3 DNA sequence: TGTGCCAGTACTCAGAGGCCACCCTACGAGCAGTACTTC. Its protein is CASTQRPPYEQYF.

The rearrangement joins TRBV6-5 to TRBJ2-2; D is unclear. The germline V and J ends were trimmed by 4 bases and 1 base, with 10 bases remaining between them. The CDR3 consists of 15 residues. Germline CDR1 is MNHEY and CDR2 is SVGAGI. CDR3 coding DNA: TGTGCCAGCAGTTTGGGTTACAGGAACACCGGGGAGCTGTTTTTT. This gives the protein CASSLGYRNTGELFF.

In DNA, the CDR3 is TGTGCCAGTAGCGACAGGGGTCCAGATACGCAGTATTTT. The encoded protein is CASSDRGPDTQYF. V is TRBV19 and J is TRBJ2-3; 8 positions match TRBD1. CDR1 is LNHDA and CDR2 is SQIVND in the germline V gene (reference sequence). CDR3 size: 13 residues. After removal of 6 bases from V and 4 bases from J, the junction contained 3 bases not matched to a gene.

The CDR3 sequence is CASSPGVHTEAFF. Written as DNA, the CDR3 is TGTGCCAGCAGCCCGGGAGTCCACACTGAAGCTTTCTTT. The V call is TRBV5-6, the J call TRBJ1-1; D gene ambiguous. Per germline, CDR1 SGHDT and CDR2 YYEEEE. Trimming pared 4 bases from V and 3 bases from J, leaving 10 bases between. This CDR3 region has 13 residues.

The V and J genes are TRBV24-1 and TRBJ2-1; TRBD1 matches at 10 bases. V shed 9 bases and J 10 bases; nucleotides not matched to a gene: 5. CDR3 size: 12 residues. CDR1 is KGHDR and CDR2 is SFDVKD in the germline V gene. CDR3 DNA sequence: TGTGCCACCGGGACAGGGGTTGGGGAGCAGTTCTTC. The encoded protein is CATGTGVGEQFF.

The rearrangement uses TRBV21-1 and TRBJ1-3. TRBV21-1 is listed as a pseudogene. This CDR3 comprises 18 residues. CDR3 sequence (DNA): TGTGCCAGCAGCAAATGGGTCCCCACGGGAGGGTCTGGAAACACCATATATTTT. Translated, it gives CASSKWVPTGGSGNTIYF.

The CDR3 loop is CAQGQNNQPQHF. The CDR3 DNA sequence: TGTGCCCAGGGACAGAACAATCAGCCCCAGCATTTT. The genes are TRBV30 and TRBJ1-5; 7 bases match TRBD1. The germline V gene encodes CDR1 GTSNPN and CDR2 SVGIG (reference sequence). V lost 8 bases to trimming and J lost 3 bases; unmatched junction nucleotides: 4. The CDR3 sequence is 12 residues long.

The rearrangement uses TRBV2 and TRBJ2-7; D unresolved. V gave up 1 base and J gave up 4 bases, with 11 bases separating them. Looked up from germline, CDR1 is SNHLY and CDR2 is FYNNEI. The CDR3 consists of 14 residues. Here the CDR3 DNA reads TGTGCCAGCAGTGAAGGTCCGGGTAATTACGAGCAGTACTTC. It specifies CASSEGPGNYEQYF.

This clone was found once. This chain joins TRBV30 and TRBJ1-5; D may be TRBD1 (6 bases). V was pared by 0 bases and J by 0 bases, with 15 bases between. The CDR3 is 17 amino acids. Germline V gives CDR1 GTSNPN, CDR2 SVGIG (reference sequence). CDR3 sequence (DNA): TGTGCCTGGAGTGTATTCAGGGGCGGATATAGCAATCAGCCCCAGCATTTT. As protein: CAWSVFRGGYSNQPQHF.

The V and J genes are TRBV11-3 and TRBJ2-6; no definite D call. The CDR3 sequence is 15 residues long. CDR1 and CDR2 (germline): SGHNT, YENEEA. Trimming left V 1 base short and J 0 bases short, with 4 bases between. This CDR3 is CASSLASSGANVLTF. CDR3 nucleotides: TGTGCCAGCAGCTTAGCGAGCTCTGGGGCCAACGTCCTGACTTTC.

The V call is TRBV18, the J call TRBJ2-3, with TRBD2 matching 8 bases. CDR1 is KGHSH, CDR2 LQKENI, per germline. J was trimmed by 7 bases and V by 2 bases; bases with no gene match: 11. The CDR3 runs 16 residues. This chain's CDR3 is CASSPETSARAYTQYF. For the CDR3, the DNA is TGTGCCAGCTCACCAGAGACTAGCGCAAGAGCGTATACGCAGTATTTT.

This clone showed up just once. The chain couples TRBV6-2 or TRBV6-3 to TRBJ1-2, with 8 nucleotides matching TRBD1. The V gene end was trimmed by 6 bases and the J gene end by 3 bases; junction bases not matched to a gene: 3. The CDR3 consists of 13 residues. The germline V gene encodes CDR1 MNHEY and CDR2 SVGEGT. The CDR3 loop reads CASSPDRDYGYTF. In nucleotides, the CDR3 is TGTGCCAGCAGCCCGGACAGGGACTATGGCTACACCTTC.

CDR3 in amino acids: CASSLVGPNYGYTF. DNA for the CDR3: TGCGCCAGCAGCTTAGTGGGGCCGAACTATGGCTACACCTTC. The V gene is TRBV5-1, the J gene TRBJ1-2; a weak D match, TRBD1 (5 bases). Germline-derived CDR1 and CDR2 are SGHRS and YFSETQ. Trimming took off 2 bases at V and 2 bases at J, with 10 bases between the two ends. This CDR3 contains 14 residues.

The J gene is TRBJ2-7, the V gene TRBV5-6; the D is unclear. Deletions cut 0 bases from V and 5 bases from J, with 6 bases between. Germline V gives CDR1 SGHDT, CDR2 YYEEEE. The CDR3 consists of 12 residues. This CDR3 is CASSLAYDEQYF. Written as DNA, the CDR3 is TGTGCCAGCAGCTTGGCCTACGACGAGCAGTACTTC.